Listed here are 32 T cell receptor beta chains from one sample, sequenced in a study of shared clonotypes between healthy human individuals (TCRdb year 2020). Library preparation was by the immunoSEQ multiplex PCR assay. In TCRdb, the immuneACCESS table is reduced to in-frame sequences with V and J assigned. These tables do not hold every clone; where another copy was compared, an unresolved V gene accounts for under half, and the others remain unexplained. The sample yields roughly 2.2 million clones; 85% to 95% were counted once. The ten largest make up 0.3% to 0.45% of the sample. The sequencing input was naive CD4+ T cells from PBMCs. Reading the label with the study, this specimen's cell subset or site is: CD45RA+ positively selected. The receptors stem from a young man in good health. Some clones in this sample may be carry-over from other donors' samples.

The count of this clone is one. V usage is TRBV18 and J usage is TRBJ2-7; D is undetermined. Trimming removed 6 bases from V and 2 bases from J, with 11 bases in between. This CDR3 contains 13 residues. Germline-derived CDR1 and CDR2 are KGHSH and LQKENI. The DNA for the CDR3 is TGTGCCAGCTCCCACCGCAGAACCTACGAGCAGTACTTC. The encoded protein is CASSHRRTYEQYF.

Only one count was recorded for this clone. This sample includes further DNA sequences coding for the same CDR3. CDR3 coding DNA: TGTGCCAGCAGTTTGGGACAGGACTATGGCTACACCTTC. This encodes CASSLGQDYGYTF. The chain joins TRBV7-2 to TRBJ1-2; the match to TRBD1 covers 8 bases. V was clipped by 6 bases and J by 3 bases; unmatched bases: 3. There are 13 residues in the CDR3. Germline CDR1 and CDR2: SGHTA and FQGNSA.

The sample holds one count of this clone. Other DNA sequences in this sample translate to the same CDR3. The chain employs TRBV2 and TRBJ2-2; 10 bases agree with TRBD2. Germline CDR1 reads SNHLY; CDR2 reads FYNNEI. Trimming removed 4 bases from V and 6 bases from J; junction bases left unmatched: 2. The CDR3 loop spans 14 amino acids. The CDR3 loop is CASSGLAGAGELFF. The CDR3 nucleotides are TGTGCCAGCAGTGGACTAGCGGGCGCCGGGGAGCTGTTTTTT.

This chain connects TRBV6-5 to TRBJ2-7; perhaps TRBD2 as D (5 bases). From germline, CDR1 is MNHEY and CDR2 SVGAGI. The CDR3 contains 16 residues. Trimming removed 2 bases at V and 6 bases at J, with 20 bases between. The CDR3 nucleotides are TGTGCCAGCAGTTACATGGGAGCTCCTGACTTAGGCGAGCAGTACTTC. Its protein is CASSYMGAPDLGEQYF.

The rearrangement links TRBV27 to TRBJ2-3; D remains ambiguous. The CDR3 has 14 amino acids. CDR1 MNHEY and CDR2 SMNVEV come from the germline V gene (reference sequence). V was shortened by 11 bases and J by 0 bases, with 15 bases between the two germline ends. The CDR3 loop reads CASAIGRSTDTQYF. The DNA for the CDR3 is TGTGCCTCAGCAATCGGGCGGAGCACAGATACGCAGTATTTT.

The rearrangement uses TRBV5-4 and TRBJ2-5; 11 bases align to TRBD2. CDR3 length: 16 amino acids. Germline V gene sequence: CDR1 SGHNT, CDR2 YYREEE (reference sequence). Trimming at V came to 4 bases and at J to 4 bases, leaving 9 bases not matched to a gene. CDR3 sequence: CASSQSSGRIGETQYF. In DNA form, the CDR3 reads TGTGCCAGCAGCCAGTCTAGCGGGAGGATTGGAGAGACCCAGTACTTC.

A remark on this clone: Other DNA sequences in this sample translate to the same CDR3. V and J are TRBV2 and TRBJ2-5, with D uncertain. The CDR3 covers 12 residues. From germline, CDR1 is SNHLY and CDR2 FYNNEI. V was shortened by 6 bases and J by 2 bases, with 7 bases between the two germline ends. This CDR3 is CASRTDQETQYF. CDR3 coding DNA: TGTGCCAGCAGGACTGATCAAGAGACCCAGTACTTC.

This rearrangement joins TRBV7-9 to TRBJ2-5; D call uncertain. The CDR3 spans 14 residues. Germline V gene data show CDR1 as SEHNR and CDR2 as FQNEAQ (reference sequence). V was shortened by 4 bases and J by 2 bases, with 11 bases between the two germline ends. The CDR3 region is CASSSRQIQETQYF. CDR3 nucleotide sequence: TGTGCCAGCAGCTCCCGACAAATACAAGAGACCCAGTACTTC.

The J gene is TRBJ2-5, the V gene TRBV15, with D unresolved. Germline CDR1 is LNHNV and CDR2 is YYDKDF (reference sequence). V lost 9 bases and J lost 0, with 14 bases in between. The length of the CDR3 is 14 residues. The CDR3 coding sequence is TGTGCCACTCAACTCGGGCCGTACCAAGAGACCCAGTACTTC. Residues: CATQLGPYQETQYF.

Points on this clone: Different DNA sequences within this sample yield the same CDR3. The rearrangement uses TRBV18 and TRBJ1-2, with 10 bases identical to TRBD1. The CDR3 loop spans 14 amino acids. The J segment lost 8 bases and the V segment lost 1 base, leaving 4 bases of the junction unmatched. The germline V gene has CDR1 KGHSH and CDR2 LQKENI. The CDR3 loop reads CASSPRTGGDGYTF. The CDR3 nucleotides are TGTGCCAGCTCACCACGGACAGGGGGGGACGGCTACACCTTC.

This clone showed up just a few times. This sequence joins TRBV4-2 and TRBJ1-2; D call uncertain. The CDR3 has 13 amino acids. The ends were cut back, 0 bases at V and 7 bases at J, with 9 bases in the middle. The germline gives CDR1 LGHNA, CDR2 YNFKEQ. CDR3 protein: CASSQDLGRGYTF. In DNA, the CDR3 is TGTGCCAGCAGCCAAGATCTGGGCCGTGGCTACACCTTC.

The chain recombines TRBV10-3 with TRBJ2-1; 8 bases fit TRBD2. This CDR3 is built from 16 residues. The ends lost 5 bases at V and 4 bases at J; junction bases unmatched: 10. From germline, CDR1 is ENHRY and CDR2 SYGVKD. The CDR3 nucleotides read TGTGCCATCAGTAAAAGCGGGAGTGCTTCTTACAATGAGCAGTTCTTC. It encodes CAISKSGSASYNEQFF.

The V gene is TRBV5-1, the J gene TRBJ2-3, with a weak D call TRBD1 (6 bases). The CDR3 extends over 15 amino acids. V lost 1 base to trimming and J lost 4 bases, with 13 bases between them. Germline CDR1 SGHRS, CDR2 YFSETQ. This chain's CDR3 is CASSLPTGSSDTQYF. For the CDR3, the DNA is TGCGCCAGCAGCTTGCCCACAGGGTCTTCAGATACGCAGTATTTT.

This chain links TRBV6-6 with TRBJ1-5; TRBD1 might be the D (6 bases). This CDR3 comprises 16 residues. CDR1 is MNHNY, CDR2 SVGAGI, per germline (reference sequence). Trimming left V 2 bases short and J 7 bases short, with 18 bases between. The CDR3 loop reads CASSYRPRGSGQPQHF. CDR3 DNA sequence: TGTGCCAGCAGTTACAGGCCAAGGGGGTCAGGACAGCCCCAGCATTTT.

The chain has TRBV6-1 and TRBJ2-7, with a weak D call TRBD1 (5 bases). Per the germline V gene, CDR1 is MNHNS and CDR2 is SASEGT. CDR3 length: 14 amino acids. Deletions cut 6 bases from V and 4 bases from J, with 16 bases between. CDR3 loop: CASRRTSSAYEQYF. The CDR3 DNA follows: TGTGCCAGCAGGAGGACATCTTCTGCATACGAGCAGTACTTC.

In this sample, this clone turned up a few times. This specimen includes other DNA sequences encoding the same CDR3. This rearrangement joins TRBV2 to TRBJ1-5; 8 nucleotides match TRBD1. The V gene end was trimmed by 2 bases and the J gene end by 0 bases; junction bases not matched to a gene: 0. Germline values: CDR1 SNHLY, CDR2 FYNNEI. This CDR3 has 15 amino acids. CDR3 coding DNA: TGTGCCAGCAGTGAACAGGGGGCTAGCAATCAGCCCCAGCATTTT. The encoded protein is CASSEQGASNQPQHF. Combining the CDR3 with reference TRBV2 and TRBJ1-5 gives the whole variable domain EPEVTQTPSHQVTQMGQEVILRCVPISNHLYFYWYRQILGQKVEFLVSFYNNEISEKSEIFDDQFSVERPDGSNFTLKIRSTKLEDSAMYFCASSEQGASNQPQHFGDGTRLSIL.

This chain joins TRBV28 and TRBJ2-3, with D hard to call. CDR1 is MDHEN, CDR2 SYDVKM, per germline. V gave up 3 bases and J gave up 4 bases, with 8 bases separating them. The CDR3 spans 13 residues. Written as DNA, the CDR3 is TGTGCCAGCAGTTTTCGTCGGGCAGATACGCAGTATTTT. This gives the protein CASSFRRADTQYF. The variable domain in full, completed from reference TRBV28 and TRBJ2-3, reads DVKVTQSSRYLVKRTGEKVFLECVQDMDHENMFWYRQDPGLGLRLIYFSYDVKMKEKGDIPEGYSVSREKKERFSLILESASTNQTSMYLCASSFRRADTQYFGPGTRLTVL.

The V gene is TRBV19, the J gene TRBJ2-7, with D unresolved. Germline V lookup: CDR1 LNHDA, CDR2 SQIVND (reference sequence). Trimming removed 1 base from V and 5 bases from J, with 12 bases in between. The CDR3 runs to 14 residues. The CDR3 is CASSIGPPPNEQYF. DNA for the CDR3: TGTGCCAGTAGTATAGGCCCTCCGCCTAACGAGCAGTACTTC.

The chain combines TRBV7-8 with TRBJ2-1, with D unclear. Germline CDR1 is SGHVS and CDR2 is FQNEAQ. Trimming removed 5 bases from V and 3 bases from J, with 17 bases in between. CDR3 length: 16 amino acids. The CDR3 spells CASSLQRHRVYNEQFF. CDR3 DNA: TGTGCCAGCAGCCTGCAACGACACCGCGTCTACAATGAGCAGTTCTTC.

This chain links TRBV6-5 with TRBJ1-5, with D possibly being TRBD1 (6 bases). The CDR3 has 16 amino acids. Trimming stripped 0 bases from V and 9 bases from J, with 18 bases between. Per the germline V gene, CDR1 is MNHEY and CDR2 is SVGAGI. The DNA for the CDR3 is TGTGCCAGCAGTTACTCGAGAAGGGGGGCTGAGGGGCCCCAGCATTTT. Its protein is CASSYSRRGAEGPQHF.

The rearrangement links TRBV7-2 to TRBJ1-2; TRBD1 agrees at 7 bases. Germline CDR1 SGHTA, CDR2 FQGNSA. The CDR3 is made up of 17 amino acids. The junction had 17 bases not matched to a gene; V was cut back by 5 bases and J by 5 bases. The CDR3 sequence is CASSPGGRGRGAYGYTF. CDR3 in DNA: TGTGCCAGCAGCCCCGGCGGGCGGGGCAGGGGGGCATATGGCTACACCTTC.

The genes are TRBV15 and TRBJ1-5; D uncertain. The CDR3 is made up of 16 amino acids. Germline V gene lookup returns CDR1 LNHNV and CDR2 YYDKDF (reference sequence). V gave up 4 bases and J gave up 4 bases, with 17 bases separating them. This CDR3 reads CATSTRQAGGNQPQHF. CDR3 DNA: TGTGCCACCAGCACGAGGCAAGCGGGCGGGAATCAGCCCCAGCATTTT.

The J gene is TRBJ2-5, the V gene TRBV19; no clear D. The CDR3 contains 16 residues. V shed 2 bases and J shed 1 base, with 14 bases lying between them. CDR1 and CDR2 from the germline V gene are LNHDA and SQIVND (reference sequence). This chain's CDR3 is CASSISFHGFQETQYF. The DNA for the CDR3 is TGTGCCAGTAGTATATCCTTCCATGGGTTCCAAGAGACCCAGTACTTC.

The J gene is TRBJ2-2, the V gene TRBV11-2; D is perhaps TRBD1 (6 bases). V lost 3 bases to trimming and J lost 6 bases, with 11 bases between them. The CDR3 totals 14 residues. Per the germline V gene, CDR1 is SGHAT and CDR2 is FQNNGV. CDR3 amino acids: CASSFSGAAGELFF. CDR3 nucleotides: TGTGCCAGCAGCTTTTCAGGGGCTGCCGGGGAGCTGTTTTTT.

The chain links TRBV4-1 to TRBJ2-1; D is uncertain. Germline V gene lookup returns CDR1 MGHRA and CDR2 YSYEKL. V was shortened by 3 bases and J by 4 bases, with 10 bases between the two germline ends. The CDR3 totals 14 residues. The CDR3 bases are TGCGCCAGCAGCCAGGCAACTACTTACAATGAGCAGTTCTTC. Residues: CASSQATTYNEQFF.

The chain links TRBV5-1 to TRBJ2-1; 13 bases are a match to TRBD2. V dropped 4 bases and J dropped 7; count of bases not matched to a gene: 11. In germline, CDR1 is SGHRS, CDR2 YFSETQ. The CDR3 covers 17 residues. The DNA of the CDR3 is TGCGCCAGCAGCCGACGGGGACTAGCGGGATTGGATAATGAGCAGTTCTTC. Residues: CASSRRGLAGLDNEQFF.

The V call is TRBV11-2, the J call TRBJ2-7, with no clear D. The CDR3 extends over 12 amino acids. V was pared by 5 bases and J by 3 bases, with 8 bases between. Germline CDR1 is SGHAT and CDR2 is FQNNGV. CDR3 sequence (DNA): TGTGCCAGCAGCCCGTCCCGCTACGAGCAGTACTTC. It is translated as CASSPSRYEQYF.

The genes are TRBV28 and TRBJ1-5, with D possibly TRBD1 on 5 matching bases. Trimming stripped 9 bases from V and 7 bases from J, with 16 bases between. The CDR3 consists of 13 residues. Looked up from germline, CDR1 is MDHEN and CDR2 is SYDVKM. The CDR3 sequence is CASGTGKGQPQHF. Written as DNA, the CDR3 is TGTGCCAGTGGGACGGGAAAGGGGCAGCCCCAGCATTTT.

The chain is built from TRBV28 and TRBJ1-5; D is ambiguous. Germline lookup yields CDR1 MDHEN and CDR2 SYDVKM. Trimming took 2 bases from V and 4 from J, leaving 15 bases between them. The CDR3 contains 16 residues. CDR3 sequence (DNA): TGTGCCAGCAGTTTAGGTTTGCGGTGGGGTAATCAGCCCCAGCATTTT. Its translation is CASSLGLRWGNQPQHF. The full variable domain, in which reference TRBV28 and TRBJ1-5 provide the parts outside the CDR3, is DVKVTQSSRYLVKRTGEKVFLECVQDMDHENMFWYRQDPGLGLRLIYFSYDVKMKEKGDIPEGYSVSREKKERFSLILESASTNQTSMYLCASSLGLRWGNQPQHFGDGTRLSIL.

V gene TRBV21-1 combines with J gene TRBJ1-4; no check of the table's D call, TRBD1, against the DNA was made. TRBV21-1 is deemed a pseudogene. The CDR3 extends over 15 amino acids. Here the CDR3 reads CASSRGQGGAEKLFF. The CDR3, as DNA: TGTGCCAGCAGCAGAGGACAGGGAGGGGCTGAAAAACTGTTTTTT.

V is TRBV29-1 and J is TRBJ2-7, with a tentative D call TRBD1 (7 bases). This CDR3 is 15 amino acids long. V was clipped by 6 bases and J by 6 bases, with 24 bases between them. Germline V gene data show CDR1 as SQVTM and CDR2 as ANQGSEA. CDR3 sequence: CSVQASAGGSFEQYF. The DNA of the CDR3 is TGCAGCGTGCAAGCAAGTGCAGGGGGGAGTTTCGAGCAGTACTTC.

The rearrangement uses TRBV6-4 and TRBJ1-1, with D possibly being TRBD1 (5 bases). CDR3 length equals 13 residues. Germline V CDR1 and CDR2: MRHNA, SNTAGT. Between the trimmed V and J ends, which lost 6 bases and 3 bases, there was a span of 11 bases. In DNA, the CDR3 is TGTGCCAGCAGCCGCCTCAGGGACACTGAAGCTTTCTTT. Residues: CASSRLRDTEAFF.